The rows below give T cell receptor beta chains drawn from one sample of a study of blood T cell repertoires in COVID-19. Produced via immunoSEQ multiplex PCR; TCRdb's table is partial and in-frame only. The sample lists 350,000 to 450,000 clones; approximately 91% were seen once. Sequencing was performed on PBMCs or T cells enriched from blood (not recorded which). Receptor source: a woman between 18 and 29 years old who had been exposed to COVID-19. The CDR3 runs from the conserved cysteine through the conserved F or W. A D gene is named only where the DNA matches it firmly. Clone size is not always given. Where it is, it says once, few, many or a class for expanded clones.

>-|-|TRBJ1-2|TRBV5-1
TGCGCCAGCAGCTTGAGATCGGGGAGGGATGGCTACACCTTC
CASSLRSGRDGYTF
>-|-|TRBJ1-2|TRBV9
TGTGCCAGCAGCACCCGAGCGACCATTGGAGGCTACACCTTC
CASSTRATIGGYTF
>TRBD1|-|TRBJ1-1|TRBV7-3
TGTGCCAGCAGCTCCGGACAGGGGAATACTGAAGCTTTCTTT
CASSSGQGNTEAFF
>-|-|TRBJ2-7|TRBV7-3
TGTGCCAGCAGCTTATCAGTTGGGAGCTCCTACGAGCAGTACTTC
CASSLSVGSSYEQYF
>TRBD1|-|TRBJ1-1|TRBV5-1
TGCGCCAGCAGCCAGAGACAGGGAGTGAACACTGAAGCTTTCTTT
CASSQRQGVNTEAFF
>-|-|TRBJ1-5|TRBV18
TGTGCCAGCTCACCGACGGGGATGGAGCCCCAGCATTTT
CASSPTGMEPQHF
>-|-|TRBJ1-5|TRBV30
TGTGCCTGGAGTCGTGCCCTGGGCCAGCCCCAGCATTTT
CAWSRALGQPQHF
>TRBD1|-|TRBJ1-2|TRBV28
TGTGCCAGCAGTTTTCTAACAGGGGGCTTTGGGGACTATGGCTACACCTTC
CASSFLTGGFGDYGYTF
>-|-|TRBJ2-3|TRBV27
TGTGCCAGCAGCCAACCCCCGCCGAGGTGGGATACGCAGTATTTT
CASSQPPPRWDTQYF
>-|-|TRBJ1-1|TRBV28
TGTGCCAGCAGTGAGGCCGCCAGGGTGAACACTGAAGCTTTCTTT
CASSEAARVNTEAFF
>TRBD1|few|TRBJ1-2|TRBV28
TGTGCCAGCAGTCCAAGCGGACAGGGGGCTGGCTACACCTTC
CASSPSGQGAGYTF
>-|-|TRBJ1-3|TRBV28
TGTGCCAGCAGTTTAACAGGGATACCTCTGTCCTCTGGAAACACCATATATTTT
CASSLTGIPLSSGNTIYF
>-|-|TRBJ2-3|TRBV10-3
TGTGCCATCAGGGCAGCGGCTAGCACAGATACGCAGTATTTT
CAIRAAASTDTQYF
>-|-|TRBJ1-1|TRBV9
TGTGCCAGCAGCGTCGGACAGAAGAACACTGAAGCTTTCTTT
CASSVGQKNTEAFF
>-|once|TRBJ1-2|TRBV4-1
TGCGCCAGCAGCCCCGAAGGAGGGGCCCTATCCTATGGCTACACCTTC
CASSPEGGALSYGYTF
>-|-|TRBJ1-5|TRBV2
TGTGCCAGCAGTGTTCGCGCCGGGGATCAGCCCCAGCATTTT
CASSVRAGDQPQHF
>-|once|TRBJ1-1|TRBV29-1
TGCAGCGCCGACCCTGCAGGGGACACTGAAGCTTTCTTT
CSADPAGDTEAFF
>-|-|TRBJ1-5|TRBV7-2
TGTGCCAGCAGCTTGTCTTCCACACCGCCCCAGCATTTT
CASSLSSTPPQHF
>-|-|TRBJ1-1|TRBV7-9
TGTGCCAGCAGCTTAGCCAGTTACAGCGGGGACACTGAAGCTTTCTTT
CASSLASYSGDTEAFF
>-|-|TRBJ1-5|TRBV7-9
TGTGCCAGCAGCTCATCCCAAGGCGGTAGCAATCAGCCCCAGCATTTT
CASSSSQGGSNQPQHF
>-|-|TRBJ1-2|TRBV27
TGTGCCAGCAGTTTTAGGGGTTCTGAGTACACCTTC
CASSFRGSEYTF
>TRBD2|-|TRBJ2-7|TRBV28
TGTGCCAGCAGTTTATTCCTAGCGGGGGGCAACGAGCAGTACTTC
CASSLFLAGGNEQYF
>-|-|TRBJ1-1|TRBV6-5
TGTGCCAGCCGACGGGGGTCGAACACTGAAGCTTTCTTT
CASRRGSNTEAFF